The present T cell receptor (beta chain) was sequenced within a study of human T cells and chemical hapten exposure. Across the study: Sensitizing treatment utilized 2% DPC over a roughly 2 cm by roughly 2 cm portion of upper inner arm skin. The study, taken as a whole, reports: It was expanded TCRs that formed significantly more large CDR3 similarity clusters than controls did. Sensitizing with DPC caused no change in TCRs above 1 in 1000 frequency. Because all patients had alopecia, their immune responses might differ from healthy ones.

V lost 1 base and J 6 bases, leaving 2 bases between the germline ends. This CDR3 is built from 11 residues. This clonotype occurred a few times. What it recognizes is unknown. The treatment denotes: therapeutic diphenylcyclopropenone sensitization with weekly scalp DPC. In the library, unique molecular identifiers were attached to individual cDNA molecules. Each CDR3 protein is one row after TCRdb ran MiXCR on the reads. Counted here are fewer than 5,500 distinct CDR3 sequences, roughly 49% occurring once; the ten biggest clones make up roughly 3.5%. The gene calls are TRBV12-3 or TRBV12-4 and TRBJ2-3; D is ambiguous. The sequence came from an adult with alopecia areata. Some clones in this sample may be carry-over from other donors' samples. This table probably holds off-target reads from a library built for another chain. The material sequenced was whole blood, taken before DPC sensitization or 2, 6, or about 24 weeks after (not recorded which). The CDR3 sequence is CASSLGDTQYF. In DNA form, the CDR3 reads TGTGCCAGCAGTTTAGGTGATACGCAGTATTTT.